The rows below give T cell receptor beta chains drawn from one sample of a study of cytomegalovirus exposure and HLA in healthy donors. The method was immunoSEQ multiplex PCR; TCRdb's version includes in-frame clones alone and lacks a portion of them. This sample carries about 220,000 clones, approximately 87% of them seen once, and the ten largest clones take around 3%. The sample taken for sequencing was PBMCs. Source of these receptors: a man aged 18 to 29 in good health and CMV-seronegative. The CDR3 runs from the conserved cysteine through the conserved F or W. The D gene is left open where the match is weak. Only some rows state a clone size, as once, few, many or a class for expanded clones.

abundance	d_gene	v_gene	j_gene	CDR3aa	CDR3nt
.	.	TRBV7-7	TRBJ2-1	CASSLGLLSYNEQFF	TGTGCCAGCAGCCTAGGACTCCTATCCTACAATGAGCAGTTCTTC
once	TRBD2	TRBV18	TRBJ2-1	CASSPPRGSTYNEQFF	TGTGCCAGCTCACCACCGCGCGGGAGCACCTACAATGAGCAGTTCTTC
.	TRBD1	TRBV7-8	TRBJ2-2	CASSLDRGATGELFF	TGTGCCAGCAGCTTAGACAGGGGGGCAACCGGGGAGCTGTTTTTT
.	.	TRBV2	TRBJ2-3	CASTLSTDTQYF	TGTGCCAGCACGTTGAGCACAGATACGCAGTATTTT
.	.	TRBV10-3	TRBJ2-5	CAISEPRETQYF	TGTGCCATCAGTGAGCCTCGAGAGACCCAGTACTTC
once	.	TRBV18	TRBJ1-4	CASSPRRAEGEKLFF	TGTGCCAGCTCACCACGCCGGGCGGAGGGTGAAAAACTGTTTTTT
few	.	TRBV29-1	TRBJ1-4	CSVVRVNTGEKLFF	TGCAGCGTCGTAAGAGTAAACACAGGCGAAAAACTGTTTTTT
.	TRBD2	TRBV7-2	TRBJ2-5	CASSLRTSGNGGLLYF	TGTGCCAGCAGCTTACGGACTAGCGGGAACGGTGGTCTGCTGTACTTC
.	.	TRBV14	TRBJ2-7	CASSQDEAGEQYF	TGTGCCAGCAGCCAAGATGAGGCGGGGGAGCAGTACTTC
few	.	TRBV27	TRBJ2-7	CASSFGYEQYF	TGTGCCAGCAGTTTCGGTTACGAGCAGTACTTC
once	TRBD1	TRBV6-6	TRBJ1-6	CASTRGQGGIPSPLHF	TGTGCCAGCACCAGAGGACAGGGCGGAATACCTTCACCCCTCCACTTT
.	.	TRBV5-1	TRBJ2-7	CASSLVASPSYEQYF	TGCGCCAGCAGCTTGGTCGCTAGCCCCAGCTACGAGCAGTACTTC
.	.	TRBV4-3	TRBJ1-4	CASSHRGGNEKLFF	TGCGCCAGCAGCCACAGGGGCGGTAATGAAAAACTGTTTTTT
.	.	TRBV15	TRBJ1-2	CATGGDGYTF	TGTGCCACCGGGGGGGATGGCTACACCTTC
few	.	TRBV9	TRBJ2-2	CASSVVGVHTGELFF	TGTGCCAGCAGCGTAGTGGGAGTTCACACCGGGGAGCTGTTTTTT
.	.	TRBV28	TRBJ1-2	CASSFLSPGSDGYTF	TGTGCCAGCAGTTTTCTTTCACCGGGATCAGACGGCTACACCTTC
.	.	TRBV4-1	TRBJ1-1	CASSQGEAVHTEAFF	TGCGCCAGCAGCCAAGGGGAGGCGGTACACACTGAAGCTTTCTTT
.	TRBD2	TRBV7-6	TRBJ2-3	CASSQPLLAGGIFADTQYF	TGTGCCAGCAGTCAACCCCTTTTAGCGGGAGGTATATTCGCAGATACGCAGTATTTT
.	.	TRBV7-2	TRBJ2-5	CASSLRWEETQYF	TGTGCCAGCAGCTTAAGATGGGAGGAGACCCAGTACTTC
.	TRBD1	TRBV9	TRBJ2-5	CASSVGSGGLTQYF	TGTGCCAGCAGCGTAGGCTCAGGGGGCTTGACCCAGTACTTC
.	.	TRBV5-1	TRBJ2-5	CASSPTVGGRETQYF	TGCGCCAGCAGCCCGACGGTCGGGGGGCGAGAGACCCAGTACTTC
.	.	TRBV18	TRBJ2-7	CASSPGRATGEQYF	TGTGCCAGCTCACCAGGACGGGCCACAGGGGAGCAGTACTTC
once	.	TRBV6-5	TRBJ2-7	CASNPDGHYEQYF	TGTGCCAGCAACCCGGACGGACACTACGAGCAGTACTTC
.	.	TRBV28	TRBJ1-2	CASSLDRIGYGYTF	TGTGCCAGCAGTTTAGACAGGATCGGGTATGGCTACACCTTC
.	.	TRBV10-2	TRBJ2-1	CASGNISKAFLNEQFF	TGCGCCAGCGGAAACATTAGCAAAGCGTTTTTAAATGAGCAGTTCTTC
.	.	TRBV4-3	TRBJ2-2	CASSQVSGGAGELFF	TGCGCCAGCAGCCAAGTAAGCGGAGGGGCCGGGGAGCTGTTTTTT
.	.	TRBV29-1	TRBJ1-2	CSVEDGAGGVGYTF	TGCAGCGTTGAAGATGGTGCGGGGGGCGTGGGCTACACCTTC
few	TRBD1	TRBV27	TRBJ1-1	CASSLLGTGQAFF	TGTGCCAGCAGTTTATTGGGGACAGGGCAGGCTTTCTTT
.	.	TRBV5-1	TRBJ2-1	CASSLGGFSSSYNEQFF	TGCGCCAGCAGCTTGGGAGGCTTCTCAAGCTCCTACAATGAGCAGTTCTTC
.	.	TRBV4-2	TRBJ2-1	CASRFGQYYDEQFF	TGTGCCAGCAGGTTTGGACAGTATTACGATGAGCAGTTCTTC
.	.	TRBV7-3	TRBJ2-3	CASSLQGLAADTQYF	TGTGCCAGCAGCTTACAGGGGCTTGCCGCAGATACGCAGTATTTT
.	.	TRBV12-5	TRBJ2-5	CASGLVPPGTQYF	TGTGCTAGTGGTTTGGTCCCCCCGGGGACCCAGTACTTC
.	.	TRBV30	TRBJ1-4	CAWMDSPPKEKLFF	TGTGCCTGGATGGACAGTCCTCCGAAAGAAAAACTGTTTTTT
.	.	TRBV5-1	TRBJ2-1	CASSLVRNEQFF	TGCGCCAGCAGCTTGGTGAGAAATGAGCAGTTCTTC
.	.	TRBV4-1	TRBJ1-3	CASSQYTFSGNTIYF	TGCGCCAGCAGCCAATACACGTTCTCTGGAAACACCATATATTTT
.	.	TRBV4-2	TRBJ2-1	CASSQNPGHTYNEQFF	TGTGCCAGCAGCCAAAACCCCGGACATACCTACAATGAGCAGTTCTTC
.	.	TRBV15	TRBJ2-5	CATTASPGEQETQYF	TGTGCCACCACAGCGAGTCCGGGGGAGCAAGAGACCCAGTACTTC
.	TRBD2	TRBV10-1	TRBJ2-5	CASSESGASGKETQYF	TGCGCCAGCAGTGAGTCGGGGGCTAGCGGGAAAGAGACCCAGTACTTC
.	TRBD1	TRBV11-2	TRBJ2-3	CASSSDRGITDTQYF	TGTGCCAGCAGCTCAGACAGGGGAATCACAGATACGCAGTATTTT
.	TRBD1	TRBV30	TRBJ2-3	CAWHLRGHHTQYF	TGTGCCTGGCACCTGAGGGGGCATCATACGCAGTATTTT
.	.	TRBV21-1	TRBJ2-7	CASSTAGGLAGVEQYF	TGTGCCAGCAGCACCGCGGGAGGACTAGCGGGGGTAGAGCAGTACTTC
.	.	TRBV9	TRBJ1-2	CASSVDRNYGYTF	TGTGCCAGCAGCGTTGACAGAAACTATGGCTACACCTTC
few	TRBD2	TRBV28	TRBJ2-1	CASSWGGSSQFF	TGTGCCAGCAGTTGGGGCGGGAGTTCCCAGTTCTTC
.	TRBD2	TRBV25-1	TRBJ2-5	CASENSGTIALETQYF	TGTGCCAGTGAGAATTCCGGGACTATAGCTCTTGAGACCCAGTACTTC
.	TRBD2	TRBV11-2	TRBJ2-7	CASSSRGLASYEQYF	TGTGCCAGCAGCTCAAGAGGACTAGCCTCCTACGAGCAGTACTTC
.	TRBD2	TRBV4-1	TRBJ2-3	CASAVLGGGSTDTQYF	TGCGCCAGCGCAGTCCTGGGCGGGGGGAGCACAGATACGCAGTATTTT
.	.	TRBV25-1	TRBJ1-6	CASSGGHYNSPLHF	TGTGCCAGCAGTGGGGGCCACTATAATTCACCCCTCCACTTT
.	.	TRBV4-1	TRBJ1-3	CASSQVSGGGNTIYF	TGCGCCAGCAGCCAAGTGTCGGGGGGCGGAAACACCATATATTTT
.	.	TRBV18	TRBJ2-7	CASSPNRDSYEQYF	TGTGCCAGCTCACCCAACAGGGACTCCTACGAGCAGTACTTC
once	TRBD2	TRBV7-2	TRBJ2-7	CASSGASGSYEQYF	TGTGCCAGCAGCGGGGCTAGCGGCTCCTACGAGCAGTACTTC
.	.	TRBV18	TRBJ1-4	CASSHRDRGEKLFF	TGTGCCAGCTCCCACAGGGATCGAGGTGAAAAACTGTTTTTT
once	TRBD1	TRBV5-1	TRBJ1-1	CASSLGQGLNAEAFF	TGCGCCAGCAGCTTGGGACAGGGTTTGAACGCTGAAGCTTTCTTT